This passage covers 31 T cell receptor beta chains from one sample sequenced in a study of CD8 T cells in ankylosing spondylitis. TCRdb re-derived calls from the 5' RACE reads in MiXCR, one entry per CDR3 protein. The table shows almost 250,000 distinct CDR3 sequences, with 32% occurring only once. Sequencing was done on a sample of blood, either unsorted or a sorted T cell fraction (not recorded which). The receptors derive from a male donor with ankylosing spondylitis or in good health (not recorded which).

This sequence joins TRBV20-1 and TRBJ2-1; the D gene is possibly TRBD2 (5 bases). The germline V gene has CDR1 DFQATT and CDR2 SNEGSKA (reference sequence). The CDR3 covers 10 residues. V lost 8 bases to trimming and J lost 6 bases, with 8 bases between them. CDR3 in DNA: TGCAGTCCCAGCGGCAATGAGCAGTTCTTC. Amino acids: CSPSGNEQFF.

The chain employs TRBV12-3 or TRBV12-4 and TRBJ2-2; weak D call: TRBD2 (5 bases). This CDR3 has 17 residues. V was cut by 9 bases and J by 4 bases, with 24 bases left in between. CDR3 protein: CASTPQMRVPATGELFF. The CDR3 DNA reads TGTGCCAGTACCCCACAGATGAGGGTCCCCGCCACCGGGGAGCTGTTTTTT.

The J gene is TRBJ1-2, the V gene TRBV20-1; no reliable D call. In germline, CDR1 is DFQATT, CDR2 SNEGSKA (reference sequence). V dropped 0 bases and J dropped 4 bases, with 6 bases sitting between them. The CDR3 is 12 amino acids. DNA for the CDR3: TGCAGTGCTAGAGATCTTTCCTATGGCTACACCTTC. It encodes CSARDLSYGYTF.

Notes on this clonotype: In this CDR3 the conserved last residue, phenylalanine or tryptophan, is missing, so a read error is likely. The V and J genes are TRBV20-1 and TRBJ2-3, with a possible D match to TRBD2 (5 bases). V lost 3 bases and J lost 3, with 16 bases in between. The CDR3 consists of 15 residues. Germline CDR1 DFQATT, CDR2 SNEGSKA (reference sequence). The CDR3 coding sequence is TGCAGTGCTAGTAGTATTAGCGATACGACAGATACGCAGTATTCT. This translates into CSASSISDTTDTQYS.

This rearrangement joins TRBV7-9 to TRBJ1-2; D gene uncertain. Germline V gene lookup returns CDR1 SEHNR and CDR2 FQNEAQ (reference sequence). Trimming stripped 4 bases from V and 11 bases from J, with 20 bases between. CDR3 length: 14 residues. The DNA of the CDR3 is TGTGCCAGCAGCTCTCTCGAGGTACCGCGGCATTACACCTTC. Residues: CASSSLEVPRHYTF.

This clonotype has a handful of counts. This chain connects TRBV12-3 or TRBV12-4 to TRBJ1-1; the D is unclear. There are 14 residues in the CDR3. The V end was cut by 6 bases, the J end by 0 bases, with 11 bases between. Written as DNA, the CDR3 is TGTGCCAGCAGCTCCCGGACCGTGAACACTGAAGCTTTCTTT. This sequence encodes CASSSRTVNTEAFF.

The chain recombines TRBV20-1 with TRBJ1-5, with D possibly TRBD1 on 5 matching bases. This CDR3 is built from 16 residues. Germline V gene lookup returns CDR1 DFQATT and CDR2 SNEGSKA (reference sequence). Trimming cost V 6 bases and J 0 bases, with 18 bases left between them. This CDR3 is CSAPMWGGHSNQPQHF. DNA of the CDR3: TGCAGTGCCCCCATGTGGGGCGGTCATAGCAATCAGCCCCAGCATTTT.

V is TRBV7-6 and J is TRBJ2-7; TRBD2 aligns across 8 bases. Germline assignment: CDR1 SGHVS and CDR2 FNYEAQ. The CDR3 extends over 12 amino acids. The V segment lost 4 bases and the J segment 5 bases; nucleotides outside the gene matches: 1. In DNA, the CDR3 is TGTGCCAGCAGCTCCGGGGGGGACGAGCAGTACTTC. Amino acid sequence: CASSSGGDEQYF.

The rearrangement uses TRBV4-1 and TRBJ2-3; 8 nucleotides match TRBD2. The CDR3 is 17 amino acids. The V segment lost 2 bases and the J segment 0 bases; nucleotides outside the gene matches: 7. CDR1 MGHRA and CDR2 YSYEKL come from the germline V gene. CDR3: CASSQLTLAASTDTQYF. The CDR3 coding sequence is TGCGCCAGCAGCCAACTCACACTAGCGGCTAGCACAGATACGCAGTATTTT.

DNA for the CDR3: TGTGCCAGCAGCCAAGATGGCGCGGACCCGTACAATGAGCAGTTCTTC. Its translation is CASSQDGADPYNEQFF. This chain connects TRBV4-2 to TRBJ2-1; no reliable D call. CDR3 length: 16 amino acids. V lost 0 bases and J 4 bases, leaving 13 bases between the germline ends. The germline gives CDR1 LGHNA, CDR2 YNFKEQ.

The chain couples TRBV12-5 to TRBJ1-4, with no clear D. Per the germline V gene, CDR1 is LGHNT and CDR2 is FRNRAP. Trimming removed 1 base from V and 1 base from J, with 7 bases in between. CDR3 length: 15 amino acids. As DNA, the CDR3 is TGTGCTAGTGGTTTGGGGAAGGAAACTAATGAAAAACTGTTTTTT. Translating gives CASGLGKETNEKLFF.

The chain joins TRBV5-1 to TRBJ2-7, with 8 bases fitting TRBD2. The germline CDR1 and CDR2 sequences are SGHRS and YFSETQ. V shed 5 bases and J 2 bases; nucleotides not matched to a gene: 9. This CDR3 contains 15 residues. The CDR3 nucleotides read TGCGCCAGCAGGGGCGGGGGGCCTACTCCCTACGAGCAGTACTTC. Translating gives CASRGGGPTPYEQYF.

There are a few counts of this clonotype. V gene TRBV12-3 or TRBV12-4 combines with J gene TRBJ2-2; 8 bases fit TRBD2. Trimming cost V 5 bases and J 4 bases; bases outside gene matches: 6. The length of the CDR3 is 15 residues. The CDR3 sequence is CASSRGGASTGELFF. The DNA of the CDR3 is TGTGCCAGCAGTCGGGGGGGCGCAAGCACCGGGGAGCTGTTTTTT.

The V and J genes are TRBV3-1 and TRBJ2-3, with D possibly TRBD2 on 6 matching bases. The V end lost 4 bases, the J end lost 4 bases, and 15 bases lay between the germline ends. Germline values: CDR1 LGHDT, CDR2 YNNKEL (reference sequence). The CDR3 length is 15 residues. The CDR3 loop is CASSLRPAGADTQYF. CDR3 DNA: TGTGCCAGCAGCCTTAGACCAGCGGGCGCAGATACGCAGTATTTT.

This clonotype was seen only a few times. The CDR3 DNA sequence: TGCAGTCCCGGTGGTGTTACTGAAGCTTTCTTT. This codes for CSPGGVTEAFF. The rearrangement uses TRBV20-1 and TRBJ1-1; D is ambiguous. CDR1 DFQATT and CDR2 SNEGSKA come from the germline V gene (reference sequence). The V and J ends lost 8 bases and 5 bases respectively, with 12 bases between them. CDR3 length: 11 amino acids.

V is TRBV5-1 and J is TRBJ2-5; 10 bases align to TRBD2. The CDR3 sequence is 15 residues long. With 5 bases clipped from V and 2 bases from J, the junction kept 6 bases outside the gene matches. Looked up from germline, CDR1 is SGHRS and CDR2 is YFSETQ. The CDR3 region is CASRPSGGFQETQYF. The CDR3 DNA reads TGCGCCAGCAGGCCTAGCGGGGGCTTTCAAGAGACCCAGTACTTC.

The rearrangement joins TRBV28 to TRBJ2-7; 8 bases align to TRBD1. J gave up 1 base and V 5 bases, and 7 bases lay outside the gene matches. The V gene's germline CDR1 is MDHEN and CDR2 SYDVKM. The CDR3 has 15 amino acids. CDR3 in DNA: TGTGCCAGCAGTCCCCTCGACAGGGGTTCCTACGAGCAGTACTTC. Amino acid sequence: CASSPLDRGSYEQYF.

In its sample, this clonotype was seen a few times. The chain has TRBV30 and TRBJ1-6, with TRBD1 identical over 8 bases. Per germline, CDR1 GTSNPN and CDR2 SVGIG (reference sequence). V lost 1 base, J lost 10 bases, and 6 bases stayed unmatched. The CDR3 sequence is 14 residues long. The CDR3: CAWSGDRGNSPLHF. In nucleotides, the CDR3 is TGTGCCTGGAGTGGAGACAGGGGCAACTCACCCCTCCACTTT. Together with reference TRBV30 and TRBJ1-6, the CDR3 gives the full variable domain: SQTIHQWPATLVQPVGSPLSLECTVEGTSNPNLYWYRQAAGRGLQLLFYSVGIGQISSEVPQNLSASRPQDRQFILSSKKLLLSDSGFYLCAWSGDRGNSPLHFGNGTRLTVT.

V gene TRBV4-2 combines with J gene TRBJ2-3; TRBD1 or TRBD2 may be the D gene (6 bases each). The germline V and J ends were trimmed by 1 base and 0 bases, with 11 bases remaining between them. The CDR3 is made up of 16 amino acids. Germline CDR1 LGHNA, CDR2 YNFKEQ. The CDR3 here is CASSQGTGTSTDTQYF. Written as DNA, the CDR3 is TGTGCCAGCAGCCAAGGCACAGGGACTAGCACAGATACGCAGTATTTT.

This sequence joins TRBV20-1 and TRBJ2-3; 12 positions agree with TRBD1. CDR1 and CDR2 from the germline V gene are DFQATT and SNEGSKA (reference sequence). This CDR3 spans 14 amino acids. Trimming removed 5 bases from V and 3 bases from J; junction bases left unmatched: 3. Here the CDR3 DNA reads TGCAGTGCTTGGGACAGGGGGCAAACAGATACGCAGTATTTT. Protein: CSAWDRGQTDTQYF.

The chain combines TRBV20-1 with TRBJ2-1; D could derive from TRBD1 or TRBD2 (6 bases each). CDR1 is DFQATT and CDR2 is SNEGSKA in the germline V gene (reference sequence). CDR3 length equals 12 residues. V lost 6 bases and J lost 4, with 10 bases in between. CDR3 protein: CSAQGGYNEQFF. CDR3 DNA: TGCAGTGCCCAAGGGGGGTACAATGAGCAGTTCTTC.

This clonotype occurred a few times. The genes are TRBV7-2 and TRBJ1-4; D is undetermined. Trimming pared 1 base from V and 4 bases from J, leaving 13 bases between. Germline CDR1 SGHTA, CDR2 FQGNSA. The length of the CDR3 is 16 residues. The CDR3 reads CASSLGQTRDNEKLFF. The CDR3 nucleotides read TGTGCCAGCAGCTTAGGCCAGACACGGGATAATGAAAAACTGTTTTTT.

The chain has TRBV20-1 and TRBJ1-5; 8 positions agree with TRBD1. CDR3 size: 16 residues. Unmatched junction bases numbered 10, after V lost 3 bases and J lost 3 bases. CDR1 and CDR2 from the germline V gene are DFQATT and SNEGSKA (reference sequence). CDR3 DNA: TGCAGTGCTAGTCGAAGGGACAGGCCTAACAATCAGCCCCAGCATTTT. This codes for CSASRRDRPNNQPQHF.

The chain has TRBV5-1 and TRBJ2-3, with 8 bases fitting TRBD2. CDR3 length: 14 residues. Germline CDR1 reads SGHRS; CDR2 reads YFSETQ. V was pared by 7 bases and J by 5 bases, with 9 bases of the junction left unmatched. In DNA, the CDR3 is TGCGCCAGCTCCCCCGGGCGGGGGGTAGATACGCAGTATTTT. It is translated as CASSPGRGVDTQYF.

The V call is TRBV7-9, the J call TRBJ2-7; D remains ambiguous. Germline CDR1 is SEHNR and CDR2 is FQNEAQ (reference sequence). The CDR3 totals 13 residues. Trimming took 5 bases from V and 2 from J, leaving 10 bases between them. As DNA, the CDR3 is TGTGCCAGCAGCGCCGACGCTACCTACGAGCAGTACTTC. This encodes CASSADATYEQYF.

The chain is built from TRBV20-1 and TRBJ1-1; D is unclear. The CDR3 consists of 10 residues. CDR1 is DFQATT and CDR2 is SNEGSKA in the germline V gene (reference sequence). The V end lost 0 bases, the J end lost 8 bases, and 4 bases lay between the germline ends. CDR3 DNA: TGCAGTGCTAGAGAGGTCGAAGCTTTCTTT. Translating it yields CSAREVEAFF.

J is TRBJ1-2 and V is TRBV6-1, with D perhaps TRBD1 (6 bases). Germline assignment: CDR1 MNHNS and CDR2 SASEGT. The CDR3 loop spans 13 amino acids. V dropped 9 bases and J dropped 6 bases, with 17 bases sitting between them. CDR3 loop: CASQQQGNDGYTF. CDR3 sequence (DNA): TGTGCCAGTCAGCAACAGGGAAATGATGGCTACACCTTC.

The gene calls are TRBV4-1 and TRBJ2-7, with 7 bases matching TRBD1. Germline lookup yields CDR1 MGHRA and CDR2 YSYEKL. The CDR3 totals 17 residues. After removal of 3 bases from V and 3 bases from J, the junction contained 14 bases not matched to a gene. CDR3 in amino acids: CASSQTTDSDRIYEQYF. CDR3 DNA sequence: TGCGCCAGCAGCCAGACGACGGATTCGGACAGGATCTACGAGCAGTACTTC.

The chain's CDR3 is CASSQDRQGGSYEQYF. In DNA form, the CDR3 reads TGCGCCAGCAGCCAAGATCGGCAGGGTGGGTCCTACGAGCAGTACTTC. The chain couples TRBV4-1 to TRBJ2-7; a possible D gene is TRBD1 (5 bases). The ends were cut back, 0 bases at V and 1 base at J, with 13 bases in the middle. Per germline, CDR1 MGHRA and CDR2 YSYEKL. The CDR3 is 16 amino acids.

The CDR3 sequence is CASGAGGLYNSPLHF. The CDR3 DNA reads as TGTGCCAGCGGAGCAGGGGGCCTGTATAATTCACCCCTCCACTTT. This rearrangement joins TRBV6-1 to TRBJ1-6; 8 bases line up with TRBD1. Germline loops: CDR1 MNHNS, CDR2 SASEGT. V lost 8 bases to trimming and J lost 4 bases; unmatched junction nucleotides: 7. This CDR3 spans 15 amino acids.

This clonotype has just a few counts. The chain couples TRBV20-1 to TRBJ2-7; D is undetermined. V was shortened by 4 bases and J by 4 bases, with 17 bases between the two germline ends. Germline CDR1 reads DFQATT; CDR2 reads SNEGSKA (reference sequence). The CDR3 has 14 amino acids. The CDR3 is CSAMRPGDIYEQYF. Written as DNA, the CDR3 is TGCAGTGCTATGCGTCCGGGCGACATTTACGAGCAGTACTTC.